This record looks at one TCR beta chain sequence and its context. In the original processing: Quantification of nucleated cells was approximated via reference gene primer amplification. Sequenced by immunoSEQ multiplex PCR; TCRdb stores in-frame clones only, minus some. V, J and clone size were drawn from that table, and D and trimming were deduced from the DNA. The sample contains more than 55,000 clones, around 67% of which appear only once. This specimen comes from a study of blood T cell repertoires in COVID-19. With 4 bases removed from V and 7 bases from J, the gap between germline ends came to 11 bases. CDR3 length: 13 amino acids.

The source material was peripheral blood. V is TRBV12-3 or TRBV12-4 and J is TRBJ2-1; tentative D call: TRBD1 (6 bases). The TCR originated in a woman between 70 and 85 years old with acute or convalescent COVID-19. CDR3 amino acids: CASSWQGWNEQFF. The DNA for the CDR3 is TGTGCCAGCAGTTGGCAGGGGTGGAATGAGCAGTTCTTC.